A selection of T cell receptor beta chains follows, all from one sample in a study of blood T cells in healthy people across ages. TCRdb fed the 5' RACE reads into MiXCR, producing one record per CDR3 protein. The sample lists 850,000 to 1,100,000 distinct CDR3 sequences; roughly two fifths were seen once. Sequenced sample: blood. These receptors originate from a man aged 18 to 29 in good health. The conserved cysteine and the conserved F or W are not part of the CDR3 here. The order of the fields is CDR3 protein, J gene, V gene.

CDR3 protein: ASSYSDSKNIQY
J gene: TRBJ2-4
V gene: TRBV6-6

CDR3 protein: ASSVAGRDNEQF
J gene: TRBJ2-1
V gene: TRBV9

CDR3 protein: ASSEGTRAQH
J gene: TRBJ1-5
V gene: TRBV6-2/TRBV6-3

CDR3 protein: ASSLTRQGVGYT
J gene: TRBJ1-2
V gene: TRBV11-1

CDR3 protein: ASSKQVIDERY
J gene: TRBJ2-5
V gene: TRBV5-6

CDR3 protein: ASSYPPAPTDRGAEAF
J gene: TRBJ1-1
V gene: TRBV6-2/TRBV6-3

CDR3 protein: ASSPARGTSYNEQF
J gene: TRBJ2-1
V gene: TRBV7-9

CDR3 protein: ASSNKRTTGELF
J gene: TRBJ2-2
V gene: TRBV25-1

CDR3 protein: ASSRHLGAGGTATQY
J gene: TRBJ2-3
V gene: TRBV4-3

CDR3 protein: ATSRDLRDNEQF
J gene: TRBJ2-1
V gene: TRBV15

CDR3 protein: ASSQRGTDTQY
J gene: TRBJ2-3
V gene: TRBV3-1

CDR3 protein: ASPGGGNYGYT
J gene: TRBJ1-2
V gene: TRBV2

CDR3 protein: ASSKVEDRGNDGYT
J gene: TRBJ1-2
V gene: TRBV21-1

CDR3 protein: ASSQEGGPYSNQPQH
J gene: TRBJ1-5
V gene: TRBV4-1

CDR3 protein: ASSQGFGETQY
J gene: TRBJ2-5
V gene: TRBV7-2

CDR3 protein: ASSPTGNLYNEQF
J gene: TRBJ2-1
V gene: TRBV4-1

CDR3 protein: ASSLARLDKTQF
J gene: TRBJ2-1
V gene: TRBV12-3/TRBV12-4

CDR3 protein: ASSYRTGRITNEKLF
J gene: TRBJ1-4
V gene: TRBV6-6

CDR3 protein: SVGSGLGNQPQH
J gene: TRBJ1-5
V gene: TRBV29-1

CDR3 protein: SAGGQEGLTDTQY
J gene: TRBJ2-3
V gene: TRBV20-1

CDR3 protein: ASDGTGGGNYGYT
J gene: TRBJ1-2
V gene: TRBV19

CDR3 protein: ASNAGPLFYGYT
J gene: TRBJ1-2
V gene: TRBV28

CDR3 protein: ASSQEVSRADTQY
J gene: TRBJ2-3
V gene: TRBV4-1

CDR3 protein: ASSYSSGEYYGYT
J gene: TRBJ1-2
V gene: TRBV6-6

CDR3 protein: ASSRGTGGNAEAF
J gene: TRBJ1-1
V gene: TRBV4-1

CDR3 protein: ASSSTSGEEETQY
J gene: TRBJ2-5
V gene: TRBV6-1

CDR3 protein: ASSGTGGETNEKLF
J gene: TRBJ1-4
V gene: TRBV7-4

CDR3 protein: ASSQASRGGYT
J gene: TRBJ1-2
V gene: TRBV14

CDR3 protein: ASSVAGGDEKLF
J gene: TRBJ1-4
V gene: TRBV9

CDR3 protein: ASSDRGVNQPQH
J gene: TRBJ1-5
V gene: TRBV6-5

CDR3 protein: ASSYGGNTGELF
J gene: TRBJ2-2
V gene: TRBV6-6

CDR3 protein: ASSQTPPGGTATQY
J gene: TRBJ2-3
V gene: TRBV14

CDR3 protein: ASSLGLLAGATAYNEQY
J gene: NA
V gene: TRBV5-1

CDR3 protein: ASTGQGALPNYGYT
J gene: TRBJ1-2
V gene: TRBV6-6

CDR3 protein: ASSEVRFSGNTIY
J gene: TRBJ1-3
V gene: TRBV2

CDR3 protein: ASSPPGTMMNYGYT
J gene: TRBJ1-2
V gene: TRBV4-1

CDR3 protein: ASNPKSSGNTIY
J gene: TRBJ1-3
V gene: TRBV7-2

CDR3 protein: ASSLALEGRQF
J gene: TRBJ2-1
V gene: TRBV7-2

CDR3 protein: ASSYAGRRNEQF
J gene: TRBJ2-1
V gene: TRBV6-2/TRBV6-3

CDR3 protein: SARDGGGHLNTEAF
J gene: TRBJ1-1
V gene: TRBV20-1

CDR3 protein: SASIVGRVDQPQH
J gene: TRBJ1-5
V gene: TRBV20-1

CDR3 protein: ASSSSGNYGYT
J gene: TRBJ1-2
V gene: TRBV7-9

CDR3 protein: ASSDRENQPQH
J gene: TRBJ1-5
V gene: TRBV11-2

CDR3 protein: ASSVGTGRNQPQH
J gene: TRBJ1-5
V gene: TRBV9

CDR3 protein: ASSFRDTLQETQF
J gene: TRBJ2-1
V gene: TRBV7-2

CDR3 protein: ASSLDSGISRGYT
J gene: TRBJ1-2
V gene: TRBV7-8

CDR3 protein: ASSVAGTGREKLF
J gene: TRBJ1-4
V gene: TRBV9

CDR3 protein: ASSQGLAPIPQETQY
J gene: TRBJ2-5
V gene: TRBV5-1

CDR3 protein: SASYRVSKNIQY
J gene: TRBJ2-4
V gene: TRBV20-1

CDR3 protein: ASRIPGTDNEQY
J gene: TRBJ2-7
V gene: TRBV11-2